Below, one T cell receptor (beta chain) is given with its context. The germline gives CDR1 SGDLS, CDR2 YYNGEE. Trimming left V 2 bases short and J 2 bases short, with 13 bases between. CDR3 length: 15 amino acids. HIV-negative, healthy adults without recent acute infections or vaccinations were the donors. This entry is derived from a study of shared clonotypes between healthy human individuals. Study overall: A couple of women and three men aged 18 to 49 made up the donors.

The authors loaded about 200 ng DNA, about 30,000 T cell genomes, into sorted-subset replicate PCRs. Using immunoSEQ multiplex PCR, the repertoire was profiled, and TCRdb retains in-frame clones only, with some absent. The sample carries about 690,000 clones, less than 95% recorded once. The rearrangement joins TRBV9 to TRBJ2-5, with D possibly matching TRBD2 (5 bases). Sequencing was carried out using memory CD8+ T cells from PBMCs. Subset here: CD45RO+ cells pooled with CCR7-negative TemRA cells. This TCR was sampled from a man aged 18 to 29 in good health. Some clones in this sample may be carry-over from other donors' samples. CDR3 coding DNA: TGTGCCAGCAGCGTTCTAGCCACCTTTCAAGAGACCCAGTACTTC. Its translation: CASSVLATFQETQYF.